This TCR beta chain originates from a study of control samples from healthy donors and cancer patients. Data came from immunoSEQ multiplex PCR; TCRdb stores just in-frame clones and leaves some out. The sample has 110,000 or so clones, around 89% seen once. Deletions cut 6 bases from V and 6 bases from J, with 13 bases between. In germline, CDR1 is KGHSH, CDR2 LQKENI. This CDR3 has 13 residues. Material: blood. The chain has TRBV18 and TRBJ2-3; D remains ambiguous. The clonotype comes from a woman aged 50 to 60 in good health. The CDR3 region has the DNA TGTGCCAGCTCCCCCTCTCAGAAGGATACGCAGTATTTT. Residues: CASSPSQKDTQYF. The full variable domain, with the rest looked up from reference TRBV18 and TRBJ2-3, is NAGVMQNPRHLVRRRGQEARLRCSPMKGHSHVYWYRQLPEEGLKFMVYLQKENIIDESGMPKERFSAEFPKEGPSILRIQQVVRGDSAAYFCASSPSQKDTQYFGPGTRLTVL.